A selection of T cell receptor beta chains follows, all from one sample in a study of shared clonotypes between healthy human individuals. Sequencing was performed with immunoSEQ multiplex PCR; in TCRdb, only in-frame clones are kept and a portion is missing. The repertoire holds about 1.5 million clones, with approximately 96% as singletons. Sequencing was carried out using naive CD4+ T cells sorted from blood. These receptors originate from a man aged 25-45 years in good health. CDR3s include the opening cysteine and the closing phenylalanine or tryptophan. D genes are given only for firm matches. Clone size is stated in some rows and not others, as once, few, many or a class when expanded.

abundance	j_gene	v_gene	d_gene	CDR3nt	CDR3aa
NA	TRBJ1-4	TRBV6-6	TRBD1	TGTGCCAGCAGTTACTTGGGACAGGGGACGAATGAAAAACTGTTTTTT	CASSYLGQGTNEKLFF
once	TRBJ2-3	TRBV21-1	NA	TGTGCCAGCGGCCGTGCTGGGACTAGCGGGACAGATACGCAGTATTTT	CASGRAGTSGTDTQYF
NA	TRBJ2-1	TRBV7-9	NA	TGTGCCAGCAGCTTTCGACAGGCCCGACAGGATGAGCAGTTCTTC	CASSFRQARQDEQFF
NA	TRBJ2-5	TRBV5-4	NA	TGTGCCAGCAGCGGAACCTCGGGACCCCGCCAAGAGACCCAGTACTTC	CASSGTSGPRQETQYF
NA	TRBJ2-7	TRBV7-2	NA	TGTGCCAGCACCCTGGCGGTACCACCCTACGAGCAGTACTTC	CASTLAVPPYEQYF
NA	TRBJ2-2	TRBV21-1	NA	TGTGCCAGCAGCAAAGGCGGTAGTAGCGGGAGTACGGTGAACGCCGGGGAGCTGTTTTTT	CASSKGGSSGSTVNAGELFF
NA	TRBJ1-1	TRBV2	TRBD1	TGTGCCAGCAGTACGACAGGGAAGGGAGGAAGAGCTTTCTTT	CASSTTGKGGRAFF
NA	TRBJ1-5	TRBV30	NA	TGTGCCTGGAGTTACCCGGTTTTTAGCAATCAGCCCCAGCATTTT	CAWSYPVFSNQPQHF
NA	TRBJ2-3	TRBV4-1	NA	TGCGCCAGCAAAGAGCGGGGCACAGATACGCAGTATTTT	CASKERGTDTQYF
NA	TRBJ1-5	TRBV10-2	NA	TGCGCCAGCAGTACCCTTGGAGGGGTAGATCAGCCCCAGCATTTT	CASSTLGGVDQPQHF
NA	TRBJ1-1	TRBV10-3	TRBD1	TGTGCCATCAGTGGAGTGAAAGGGACAGCGAACACTGAAGCTTTCTTT	CAISGVKGTANTEAFF
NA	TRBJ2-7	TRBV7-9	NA	TGTGCCAGCAGCTGGGGACAAGCCTACGAGCAGTACTTC	CASSWGQAYEQYF
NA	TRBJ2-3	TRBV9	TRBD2	TGTGCCAGCAGCGTAGCACCTAGCGGGATACGTAGTGCAGATACGCAGTATTTT	CASSVAPSGIRSADTQYF
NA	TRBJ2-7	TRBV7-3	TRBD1	TGTGCCAGCAGCTCATCCGGGACAGCGCCCTACGAGCAGTACTTC	CASSSSGTAPYEQYF
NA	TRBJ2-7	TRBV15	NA	TGTGCCACCAGCAGAGATCTGGGAGGCGAGCAGTACTTC	CATSRDLGGEQYF
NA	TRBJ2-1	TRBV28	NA	TGTGCCAGCAGGCCTGGGACAGGGTTTAGCGGGGGAACTTACAATGAGCAGTTCTTC	CASRPGTGFSGGTYNEQFF
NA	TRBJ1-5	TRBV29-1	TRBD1	TGCAGCGCCCGGGACAGGGCAGATCAGCCCCAGCATTTT	CSARDRADQPQHF
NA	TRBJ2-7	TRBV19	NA	TGTGCCAGTAGTATTGCGCCAGTAAATTCCTACGAGCAGTACTTC	CASSIAPVNSYEQYF
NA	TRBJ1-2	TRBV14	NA	TGTGCCAGCAGCCTGAAGTCCAGTAATGGCTACACCTTC	CASSLKSSNGYTF
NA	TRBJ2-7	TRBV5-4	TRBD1	TGTGCCAGCAGCTCGGGACAGTACTACGAGCAGTACTTC	CASSSGQYYEQYF
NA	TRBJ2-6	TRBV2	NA	TGTGCCAGCAGTGAGGTTGGGGCCAACGTCCTGACTTTC	CASSEVGANVLTF
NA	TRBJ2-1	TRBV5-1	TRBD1	TGCGCCAGCAGCTTGGCTGGGACAGGGCAGTTCTTC	CASSLAGTGQFF
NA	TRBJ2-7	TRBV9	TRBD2	TGTGCCAGCAGCTCAACCCAAACTAGCGGGAGCCGAGAGCAGTACTTC	CASSSTQTSGSREQYF
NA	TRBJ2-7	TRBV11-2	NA	TGTGCCAGCAGCTTAACGATGGGCGAGCAGTACTTC	CASSLTMGEQYF
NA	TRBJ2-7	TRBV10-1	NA	TGCGCCAGCTCAGAGGCCCATTCGGAAGAGCAGTACTTC	CASSEAHSEEQYF
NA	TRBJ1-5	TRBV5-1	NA	TGCGCCAGCAGCCTCGGACAGAATCAGCCCCAGCATTTT	CASSLGQNQPQHF
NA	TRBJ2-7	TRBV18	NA	TGTGCCAGCTCACCACAGCACACCAGGGGGGCGGTCTACGAGCAGTACTTC	CASSPQHTRGAVYEQYF
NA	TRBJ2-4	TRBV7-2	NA	TGTGCCAGCAGCTTAGCGGATGGGGTTTTTAACATTCAGTACTTC	CASSLADGVFNIQYF
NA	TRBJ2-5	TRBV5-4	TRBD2	TGTGCCAGTGAGGCGGGCGGGAGGGCCGGGGAGACCCAGTACTTC	CASEAGGRAGETQYF